This T cell receptor (beta chain) was recovered during a study of cytomegalovirus exposure and HLA in healthy donors. About the study: The study's early data release held some 85 million unique TCRs from HLA-typed donors. The study, taken as a whole, reports: Within a later analysis, the majority of CMV-associated TCR beta chains appeared HLA-restricted.

Nominally healthy donors provided the samples, though records likely missed some immune exposures. Of note for this clone: No antigen is known for it.

The V end lost 3 bases, the J end lost 8 bases, and 14 bases lay between the germline ends. The germline V gene encodes CDR1 PRHDT and CDR2 FYEKMQ (reference sequence). The CDR3 consists of 14 residues. Vbeta (60) and Jbeta (13) primers were used in the PCR. The repertoire was sequenced with immunoSEQ multiplex PCR; TCRdb's copy has only in-frame clones and lacks some. The sample yields over 90,000 clones, around three quarters seen once. Sample: PBMCs. The receptor was isolated from a man aged 45-65 years in good health and CMV-seropositive. The chain uses TRBV13 and TRBJ2-4, with TRBD1 as a possible D gene (6 bases). CDR3 residues: CASSFKQGFYIQYF. The CDR3 DNA sequence: TGTGCCAGCAGCTTCAAACAGGGTTTTTACATTCAGTACTTC.